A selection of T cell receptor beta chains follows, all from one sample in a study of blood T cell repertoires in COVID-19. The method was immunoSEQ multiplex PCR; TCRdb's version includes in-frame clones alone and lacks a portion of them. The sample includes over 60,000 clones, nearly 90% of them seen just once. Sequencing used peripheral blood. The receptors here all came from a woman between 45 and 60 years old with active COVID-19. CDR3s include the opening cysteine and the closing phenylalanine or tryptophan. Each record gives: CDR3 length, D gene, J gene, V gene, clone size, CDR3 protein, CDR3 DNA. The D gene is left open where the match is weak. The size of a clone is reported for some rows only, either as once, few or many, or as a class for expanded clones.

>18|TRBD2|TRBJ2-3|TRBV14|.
CASSSGTSGNPFPDTQYF
TGTGCCAGCAGCTCCGGGACTAGCGGGAACCCTTTCCCAGATACGCAGTATTTT
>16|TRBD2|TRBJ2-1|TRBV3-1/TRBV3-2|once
CASSTPLAGGPSEQFF
TGTGCCAGCAGCACCCCGCTAGCGGGAGGGCCCAGTGAGCAGTTCTTC
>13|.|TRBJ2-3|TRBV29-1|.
CSVVGRTTDTQYF
TGCAGCGTTGTCGGGAGAACTACAGATACGCAGTATTTT
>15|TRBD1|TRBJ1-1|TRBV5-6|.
CASSRTGRGYTEAFF
TGTGCCAGCAGCAGGACAGGGCGTGGGTACACTGAAGCTTTCTTT
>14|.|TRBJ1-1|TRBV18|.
CASSLSSAGTEAFF
TGTGCCAGCTCACTCTCTTCAGCGGGCACTGAAGCTTTCTTT
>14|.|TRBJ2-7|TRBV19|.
CASSEGLSSYEQYF
TGTGCCAGTAGTGAGGGACTCAGCTCCTACGAGCAGTACTTC
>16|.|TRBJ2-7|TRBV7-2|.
CASSLGTGRLTYEQYF
TGTGCCAGCAGCTTGGGGACTGGAAGATTAACCTACGAGCAGTACTTC
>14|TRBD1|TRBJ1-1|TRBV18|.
CASSVQGVDTEAFF
TGTGCCAGCTCAGTACAGGGGGTGGACACTGAAGCTTTCTTT
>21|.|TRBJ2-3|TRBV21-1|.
CASSKGGSTSGPYRVSDTQYF
TGTGCCAGCAGCAAAGGAGGGTCCACTAGCGGACCGTATAGGGTTTCAGATACGCAGTATTTT
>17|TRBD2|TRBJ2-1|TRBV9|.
CASSVGPAGGPHNEQFF
TGTGCCAGCAGCGTAGGTCCAGCGGGAGGGCCCCACAATGAGCAGTTCTTC
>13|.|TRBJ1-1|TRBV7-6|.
CASSSGWDTEAFF
TGTGCCAGCAGCTCAGGGTGGGACACTGAAGCTTTCTTT
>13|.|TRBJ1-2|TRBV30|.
CAWSVLGLGGYTF
TGTGCCTGGAGTGTACTCGGACTTGGAGGCTACACCTTC
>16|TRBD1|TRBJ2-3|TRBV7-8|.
CASSLDRGHGTDTQYF
TGTGCCAGCAGCTTAGATAGGGGGCATGGTACAGATACGCAGTATTTT
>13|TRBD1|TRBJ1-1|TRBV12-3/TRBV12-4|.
CASSGQGNTEAFF
TGTGCCAGCAGCGGACAGGGGAACACTGAAGCTTTCTTT
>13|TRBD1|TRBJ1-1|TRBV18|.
CASSPGQGAEAFF
TGTGCCAGCTCACCGGGACAGGGAGCTGAAGCTTTCTTT
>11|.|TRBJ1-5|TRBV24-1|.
CATRQYQPQHF
TGTGCCACCAGACAATATCAGCCCCAGCATTTT
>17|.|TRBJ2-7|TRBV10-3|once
CAISEALHREDSYEQYF
TGTGCCATCAGTGAGGCCCTTCACAGGGAAGATTCCTACGAGCAGTACTTC
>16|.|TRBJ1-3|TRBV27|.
CASSFNYLLSGNTIYF
TGTGCCAGCAGTTTCAACTACCTACTCTCTGGAAACACCATATATTTT
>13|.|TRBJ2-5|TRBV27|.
CATKQGPGETQYF
TGTGCCACTAAACAGGGCCCTGGGGAGACCCAGTACTTC
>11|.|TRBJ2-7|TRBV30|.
CAYTSSYEQYF
TGTGCCTACACTAGCTCCTACGAGCAGTACTTC
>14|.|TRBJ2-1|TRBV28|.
CASGAKGATGGQFF
TGTGCCAGCGGGGCGAAGGGGGCCACCGGGGGGCAGTTCTTC
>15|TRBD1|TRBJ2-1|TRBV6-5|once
CASSLRTGAPDEQFF
TGTGCCAGCAGTCTACGGACAGGGGCCCCCGATGAGCAGTTCTTC
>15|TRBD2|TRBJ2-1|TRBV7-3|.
CASSPSGSAYNEQFF
TGTGCCAGCAGCCCAAGCGGGAGCGCCTACAATGAGCAGTTCTTC
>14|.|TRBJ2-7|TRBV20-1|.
CSASVVGSSYEQYF
TGCAGTGCTAGTGTGGTGGGGAGCTCCTACGAGCAGTACTTC
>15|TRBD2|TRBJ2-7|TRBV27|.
CASSPPGTSFYEQYF
TGTGCCAGCAGTCCCCCCGGGACTAGCTTCTACGAGCAGTACTTC